The next 30 T cell receptor beta chains were all read from a single sample in a study of cytomegalovirus exposure and HLA in healthy donors. The study ran its PCR with 60 Vbeta and 13 Jbeta primers. The assay was immunoSEQ multiplex PCR, and TCRdb's table has in-frame clones only and misses some. The sample contains around 140,000 clones, about 80% of which appear only once. Sequencing was carried out using PBMCs. The receptors here all came from a man aged 35 to 55 in good health and CMV-seronegative.

The V gene is TRBV2, the J gene TRBJ2-7; 10 bases fit TRBD1. CDR1 is SNHLY and CDR2 is FYNNEI in the germline V gene. The CDR3 covers 15 residues. J lost 3 bases, V lost 2 bases, and 4 bases had no gene match. The CDR3 nucleotides read TGTGCCAGCAGTGAATCGGACAGGGGGGGCTACGAGCAGTACTTC. Its protein is CASSESDRGGYEQYF.

The chain joins TRBV27 to TRBJ1-5; TRBD1 aligns across 7 bases. This CDR3 has 16 amino acids. The V segment lost 3 bases and the J segment 5 bases; nucleotides outside the gene matches: 10. The germline gives CDR1 MNHEY, CDR2 SMNVEV (reference sequence). CDR3 DNA: TGTGCCAGCAGTTTCAGGGGGAGAGTACAAGATCAGCCCCAGCATTTT. It translates to CASSFRGRVQDQPQHF.

The rearrangement joins TRBV13 to TRBJ1-1; 7 bases are shared with TRBD1. Germline V CDR1 and CDR2: PRHDT, FYEKMQ (reference sequence). Trimming removed 5 bases from V and 4 bases from J; junction bases left unmatched: 13. CDR3 length: 16 amino acids. CDR3 sequence: CASSLRQGMGSTEAFF. The CDR3 DNA is TGTGCCAGCAGCCTTAGACAGGGTATGGGCAGCACTGAAGCTTTCTTT. The entire variable domain, with the rest obtained from reference TRBV13 and TRBJ1-1, is as follows: AAGVIQSPRHLIKEKRETATLKCYPIPRHDTVYWYQQGPGQDPQFLISFYEKMQSDKGSIPDRFSAQQFSDYHSELNMSSLELGDSALYFCASSLRQGMGSTEAFFGQGTRLTVV.

The chain joins TRBV5-6 to TRBJ1-2; 9 bases are shared with TRBD1. CDR3 size: 15 residues. From germline, CDR1 is SGHDT and CDR2 YYEEEE. The J segment lost 5 bases and the V segment lost 0 bases, leaving 5 bases of the junction unmatched. CDR3 amino acids: CASSLAGTGSYGYTF. The CDR3 region has the DNA TGTGCCAGCAGCTTGGCCGGGACAGGGAGTTATGGCTACACCTTC.

V gene TRBV30 combines with J gene TRBJ1-4; D gene unclear. The germline V gene encodes CDR1 GTSNPN and CDR2 SVGIG (reference sequence). The V gene lost 0 bases and the J gene lost 4 bases, with 6 bases spanning the gap. The CDR3 runs to 13 residues. The CDR3 reads CAWSVQNNEKLFF. The CDR3 DNA reads as TGTGCCTGGAGTGTACAGAATAATGAAAAACTGTTTTTT.

V gene TRBV7-8 combines with J gene TRBJ2-7; unclear D gene. Germline V gene sequence: CDR1 SGHVS, CDR2 FQNEAQ. CDR3 length equals 15 residues. V was trimmed by 6 bases and J by 2 bases, leaving 17 bases between them. Here the CDR3 DNA reads TGTGCCAGCAGACCCAGGCCCCTTATTGCCTACGAGCAGTACTTC. Residues: CASRPRPLIAYEQYF. The variable domain in full, with the rest retrieved from reference TRBV7-8 and TRBJ2-7, is GAGVSQSPRYKVAKRGQDVALRCDPISGHVSLFWYQQALGQGPEFLTYFQNEAQLDKSGLPSDRFFAERPEGSVSTLKIQRTQQEDSAVYLCASRPRPLIAYEQYFGPGTRLTVT.

The table lists this clone with a count of one. The rearrangement uses TRBV5-4 and TRBJ2-7, with D perhaps matching TRBD1 (7 bases). The CDR3 is 12 residues long. Germline lookup yields CDR1 SGHNT and CDR2 YYREEE (reference sequence). V shed 4 bases and J shed 3 bases, with 8 bases lying between them. CDR3 amino acids: CASSQGGYEQYF. The DNA for the CDR3 is TGTGCCAGCAGCCAGGGGGGCTACGAGCAGTACTTC.

V usage is TRBV29-1 and J usage is TRBJ2-7, with D unclear. The CDR3 loop spans 11 amino acids. Germline CDR1 SQVTM, CDR2 ANQGSEA. Trimming pared 5 bases from V and 12 bases from J, leaving 17 bases between. CDR3 region: CSVFPGTSPYF. The CDR3 DNA sequence: TGCAGCGTTTTCCCCGGTACGAGCCCGTACTTC.

This clone was counted a few times. V gene TRBV4-1 combines with J gene TRBJ2-7; maybe TRBD1 (5 bases). V was pared by 5 bases and J by 0 bases, with 11 bases between. The germline V gene encodes CDR1 MGHRA and CDR2 YSYEKL. The CDR3 has 14 residues. CDR3 sequence (DNA): TGCGCCAGCAGCTTGACAGCAGGCTCCTACGAGCAGTACTTC. Protein sequence: CASSLTAGSYEQYF.

V is TRBV11-3 and J is TRBJ2-1, with TRBD2 matching over 8 bases. This CDR3 region has 12 residues. The V gene's germline CDR1 is SGHNT and CDR2 YENEEA. J was trimmed by 15 bases and V by 4 bases; bases with no gene match: 8. CDR3 amino acids: CASSSGQRGPFF. The CDR3 region has the DNA TGTGCCAGCAGCTCAGGCCAGCGGGGGCCGTTCTTC.

V gene TRBV7-6 combines with J gene TRBJ1-4; D remains ambiguous. V lost 2 bases and J 6 bases, leaving 10 bases between the germline ends. The CDR3 is made up of 14 amino acids. Germline CDR1 is SGHVS and CDR2 is FNYEAQ. The CDR3 region is CASSLYGIDEKLFF. For the CDR3, the DNA is TGTGCCAGCAGCTTATACGGTATCGATGAAAAACTGTTTTTT. The whole variable domain, filled in from reference TRBV7-6 and TRBJ1-4, reads GAGVSQSPRYKVTKRGQDVALRCDPISGHVSLYWYRQALGQGPEFLTYFNYEAQQDKSGLPNDRFSAERPEGSISTLTIQRTEQRDSAMYRCASSLYGIDEKLFFGSGTQLSVL.

This chain connects TRBV10-1 to TRBJ1-2; 9 bases agree with TRBD1. Unmatched junction bases numbered 5, after V lost 0 bases and J lost 3 bases. CDR3 length equals 16 residues. Per germline, CDR1 WNHNN and CDR2 SYGVQD (reference sequence). The CDR3: CASSESKTGGHYGYTF. CDR3 nucleotides: TGCGCCAGCAGTGAGTCGAAGACAGGGGGTCACTATGGCTACACCTTC.

V usage is TRBV25-1 and J usage is TRBJ1-4; D not certain. The CDR3 spans 14 residues. Looked up from germline, CDR1 is MGHDK and CDR2 is SYGVNS. V gave up 3 bases and J gave up 7 bases, with 12 bases separating them. The CDR3: CASSDTGSSEKLFF. CDR3 sequence (DNA): TGTGCCAGCAGTGACACGGGGTCAAGTGAAAAACTGTTTTTT.

This clone has more than one count but fewer than ten. The CDR3 protein is CASSLQGASNQPQHF. The CDR3 DNA reads TGTGCCAGCAGTTTACAGGGGGCTAGCAATCAGCCCCAGCATTTT. The chain combines TRBV28 with TRBJ1-5; 8 positions agree with TRBD1. J lost 0 bases, V lost 2 bases, and 0 bases had no gene match. Germline CDR1 reads MDHEN; CDR2 reads SYDVKM. The CDR3 totals 15 residues.

The rearrangement joins TRBV6-6 to TRBJ2-5, with a weak D call TRBD1 (6 bases). Trimming pared 8 bases from V and 0 bases from J, leaving 7 bases between. The length of the CDR3 is 12 residues. From germline, CDR1 is MNHNY and CDR2 SVGAGI (reference sequence). CDR3 protein: CASGDNQETQYF. In DNA, the CDR3 is TGTGCCAGCGGGGACAACCAAGAGACCCAGTACTTC.

The gene calls are TRBV2 and TRBJ1-6; 9 nucleotides match TRBD1. The CDR3 runs to 14 residues. V lost 6 bases to trimming and J lost 10 bases; unmatched junction nucleotides: 7. In germline, CDR1 is SNHLY, CDR2 FYNNEI. CDR3 DNA sequence: TGTGCCAGCAGCCCCGGGACAGGGTGGTCACCCCTCCACTTT. Amino acids: CASSPGTGWSPLHF.

The chain joins TRBV5-4 to TRBJ1-3; the D is unclear. The CDR3 extends over 14 amino acids. The V gene lost 0 bases and the J gene lost 0 bases, with 4 bases spanning the gap. Germline V CDR1 and CDR2: SGHNT, YYREEE (reference sequence). In DNA, the CDR3 is TGTGCCAGCAGCTTGGACTACTCTGGAAACACCATATATTTT. Translating gives CASSLDYSGNTIYF.

This clone turned up a few times. CDR3 sequence reads: CASRLTGGLEQYF. The DNA for the CDR3 is TGTGCCAGCAGACTGACAGGGGGCCTCGAGCAGTACTTC. J is TRBJ2-5 and V is TRBV6-5, with 10 bases aligning to TRBD1. The J call is uncertain, as TRBJ2-7 better fits the DNA end. This CDR3 spans 13 amino acids. Germline V gene data show CDR1 as MNHEY and CDR2 as SVGAGI.

This clone was counted a few times. The V gene is TRBV6-4, the J gene TRBJ2-1, with 8 bases aligning to TRBD2. Germline-derived CDR1 and CDR2 are MRHNA and SNTAGT. J gave up 3 bases and V 6 bases, and 7 bases lay outside the gene matches. The CDR3 extends over 15 amino acids. Here the CDR3 DNA reads TGTGCCAGCAGGTACAGCGGGGGCTACTACAATGAGCAGTTCTTC. Its protein product is CASRYSGGYYNEQFF.

The chain is built from TRBV7-2 and TRBJ2-5; D uncertain. CDR1 and CDR2 from the germline V gene are SGHTA and FQGNSA. This CDR3 region has 14 residues. Deletions cut 0 bases from V and 5 bases from J, with 10 bases between. As DNA, the CDR3 is TGTGCCAGCAGCTTAGCGGGCTTTGGGGAGACCCAGTACTTC. It codes for CASSLAGFGETQYF.

The chain employs TRBV7-2 and TRBJ1-6; 8 nucleotides line up with TRBD1. From germline, CDR1 is SGHTA and CDR2 FQGNSA. J gave up 3 bases and V 5 bases, and 3 bases lay outside the gene matches. CDR3 length equals 15 residues. The chain's CDR3 is CASSPQGDYNSPLHF. The DNA of the CDR3 is TGTGCCAGCAGCCCACAGGGGGACTATAATTCACCCCTCCACTTT.

This chain links TRBV6-1 with TRBJ2-3, with D possibly matching TRBD1 (5 bases). Germline CDR1 is MNHNS and CDR2 is SASEGT. The V end was cut by 4 bases, the J end by 4 bases, with 12 bases between. This CDR3 has 14 residues. The CDR3, as DNA: TGTGCCAGCAGTGCTCGACAGTGGGCAGATACGCAGTATTTT. Protein sequence: CASSARQWADTQYF.

The rearrangement joins TRBV28 to TRBJ1-3; 9 bases are shared with TRBD1. The V and J ends lost 6 bases and 1 base, in that order; junction bases with no gene match: 7. The CDR3 is 16 residues long. The germline gives CDR1 MDHEN, CDR2 SYDVKM. The CDR3 DNA reads TGTGCCAGCAGATTTCCGGGACAGGGTTCTGGAAACACCATATATTTT. This codes for CASRFPGQGSGNTIYF.

This rearrangement joins TRBV5-1 to TRBJ2-4; TRBD1 aligns across 7 bases. V lost 4 bases and J lost 0; bases outside the gene matches: 4. Germline V CDR1 and CDR2: SGHRS, YFSETQ. CDR3 length: 15 residues. The CDR3 DNA follows: TGCGCCAGCAGCACCGGGGACAGAGCCAAAAACATTCAGTACTTC. Protein: CASSTGDRAKNIQYF.

This clone was detected once. The chain couples TRBV7-8 to TRBJ2-5; 7 bases are a match to TRBD1. The germline V gene has CDR1 SGHVS and CDR2 FQNEAQ. The CDR3 runs 15 residues. V was clipped by 3 bases and J by 5 bases; unmatched bases: 9. The DNA of the CDR3 is TGTGCCAGCAGCTTTAGACAGGGCTGGGGGGAGACCCAGTACTTC. It specifies CASSFRQGWGETQYF.

This rearrangement joins TRBV6-1 to TRBJ1-3, with D possibly being TRBD1 (5 bases). CDR3 length equals 14 residues. V dropped 7 bases and J dropped 2 bases, with 12 bases sitting between them. CDR1 is MNHNS and CDR2 is SASEGT in the germline V gene. CDR3 region: CASISRAPGNTIYF. CDR3 DNA sequence: TGTGCCAGCATCTCCAGGGCCCCTGGAAACACCATATATTTT.

The V call is TRBV5-1, the J call TRBJ2-1; 11 bases are shared with TRBD1. Germline CDR1 and CDR2: SGHRS and YFSETQ. V was pared by 4 bases and J by 7 bases, with 7 bases of the junction left unmatched. CDR3 size: 15 residues. The CDR3 DNA is TGCGCCAGCAGCACCCGGGACAGGGGGTGGAATGAGCAGTTCTTC. Translated: CASSTRDRGWNEQFF.

The J gene is TRBJ1-1, the V gene TRBV11-3; 7 bases line up with TRBD1. The CDR3 length is 14 residues. Germline values: CDR1 SGHNT, CDR2 YENEEA. J lost 2 bases, V lost 5 bases, and 5 bases had no gene match. The chain's CDR3 is CASSRQGSNTEAFF. The CDR3 bases are TGTGCCAGCAGCCGACAGGGATCTAACACTGAAGCTTTCTTT.

The table lists this clone with a count of one. V is TRBV7-9 and J is TRBJ2-3; TRBD2 matches at 8 bases. The J segment lost 3 bases and the V segment lost 5 bases, leaving 7 bases of the junction unmatched. This CDR3 contains 15 residues. Germline lookup yields CDR1 SEHNR and CDR2 FQNEAQ (reference sequence). CDR3 bases: TGTGCCAGCAGCCCCGTCGGGGGGGAAACAGATACGCAGTATTTT. Protein sequence: CASSPVGGETDTQYF.

This clone has just one count. V usage is TRBV4-3 and J usage is TRBJ2-7; D might be TRBD1 (6 bases). Germline CDR1 is LGHNA and CDR2 is YSLEER. This CDR3 contains 15 residues. Trimming cost V 0 bases and J 1 base, with 10 bases left between them. The CDR3 DNA is TGCGCCAGCAGCCAAGACAGGGGTCTTTCCTACGAGCAGTACTTC. This sequence encodes CASSQDRGLSYEQYF.